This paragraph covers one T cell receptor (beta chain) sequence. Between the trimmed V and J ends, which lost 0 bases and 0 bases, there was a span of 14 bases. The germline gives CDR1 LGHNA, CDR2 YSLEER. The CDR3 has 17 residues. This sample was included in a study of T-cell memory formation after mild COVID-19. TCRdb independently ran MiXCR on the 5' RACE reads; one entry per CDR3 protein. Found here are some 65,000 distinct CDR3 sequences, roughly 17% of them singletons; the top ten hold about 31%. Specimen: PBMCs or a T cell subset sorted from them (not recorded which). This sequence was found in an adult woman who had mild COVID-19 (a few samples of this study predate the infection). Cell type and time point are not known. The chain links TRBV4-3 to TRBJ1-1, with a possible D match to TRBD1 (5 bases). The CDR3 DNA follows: TGCGCCAGCAGCCAAGATCAAGGGGTCAGACTGAACACTGAAGCTTTCTTT. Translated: CASSQDQGVRLNTEAFF.